The rows below give T cell receptor beta chains drawn from one sample of a study of cytomegalovirus exposure and HLA in healthy donors. Assay: immunoSEQ multiplex PCR; the TCRdb copy retains only in-frame clones and omits some. The data show more than 100,000 clones, roughly 85% seen once. Sequenced sample: PBMCs. Receptors originate from a man aged 35 to 55 in good health and CMV-seronegative. Both conserved end residues are part of each CDR3. A D gene is named only where the DNA matches it firmly. Size tells how often a clone was seen (once, few, many) or the class of an expanded clone, and some rows leave it out.

-	-	TRBV6-1	TRBJ2-5	TGTGCCAGCAGTTATGACCAGCGAGAGACCCAGTACTTC	CASSYDQRETQYF
once	-	TRBV30	TRBJ1-2	TGTGGGCTTCTAGGACAGAACTATGGCTACACCTTC	CGLLGQNYGYTF
-	-	TRBV5-5	TRBJ2-1	TGTGCCAGCAGCTTCGGAGCAACAGGGATAGTAGCATTTGGGCAGTTCTTC	CASSFGATGIVAFGQFF
-	-	TRBV7-3	TRBJ2-2	TGTGCCAGCAGCTCCCAGGCGGGGACCGGGGAGCTGTTTTTT	CASSSQAGTGELFF
-	-	TRBV6-5	TRBJ1-1	TGTGCCAGCACCTCCGGGGGGTTGGTGAACACTGAAGCTTTCTTT	CASTSGGLVNTEAFF
-	-	TRBV5-5	TRBJ2-5	TGTGCCAGCAGCTTTTTAGTAGTCCCGGACAGCCTCTTGACCCAGTACTTC	CASSFLVVPDSLLTQYF
-	-	TRBV7-9	TRBJ1-1	TGTGCCAGCAGCCTAGACCCGCAGGCTGAAGCTTTCTTT	CASSLDPQAEAFF
-	TRBD1	TRBV4-1	TRBJ2-1	TGCGCCAGCAGCCAAGTCGGGACAGGGGGCAATGAGCAGTTCTTC	CASSQVGTGGNEQFF
-	-	TRBV30	TRBJ2-1	TGTGCCTGGAGTGTTGGAGGTGAGGTCAATGAGCAGTTCTTC	CAWSVGGEVNEQFF
-	TRBD2	TRBV6-4	TRBJ2-7	TGTGCCAGCAGTCCCGGGACTAGCGGGGGAAATTTTTACGAGCAGTACTTC	CASSPGTSGGNFYEQYF
once	TRBD1	TRBV7-3	TRBJ1-1	TGTGCCAGCAGCTTACTCCCAATCCAGACAGGGGTAACTGAAGCTTTCTTT	CASSLLPIQTGVTEAFF
-	-	TRBV4-1	TRBJ1-2	TGCGCCAGCAGCCAAGATCGAGGTAACTATGGCTACACCTTC	CASSQDRGNYGYTF
-	-	TRBV19	TRBJ1-5	TGTGCCAGTAGTATGGCTGCCGATCAGCCCCAGCATTTT	CASSMAADQPQHF
-	-	TRBV7-9	TRBJ2-2	TGTGCCAGCAGCCCTAGCCTCCCGAACACCGGGGAGCTGTTTTTT	CASSPSLPNTGELFF
-	-	TRBV5-1	TRBJ2-2	TGCGCCAGCAGCCTGGAGGGAGTTTCTAACACCGGGGAGCTGTTTTTT	CASSLEGVSNTGELFF
-	-	TRBV7-2	TRBJ1-6	TGTGCCAGCAGCTTACGACAGTATAATTCACCCCTCCACTTT	CASSLRQYNSPLHF
-	TRBD1	TRBV7-8	TRBJ1-2	TGTGCCAGCAGCTTAGACAGGGGGCCAAACTATGGCTACACCTTC	CASSLDRGPNYGYTF
-	-	TRBV18	TRBJ2-7	TGTGCCAGCTCACCACCGGGGACACTCTACGAGCAGTACTTC	CASSPPGTLYEQYF
-	TRBD1	TRBV6-5	TRBJ1-6	TGTGCCAGACCGGGACAGGGAAATTCACCCCTCCACTTT	CARPGQGNSPLHF
-	-	TRBV6-4	TRBJ1-5	TGTGCCAACCCCCGCGAAGAAGGGGGTAATCAGCCCCAGCATTTT	CANPREEGGNQPQHF
-	-	TRBV27	TRBJ1-1	TGTGCCAGCAGTCGCACAGAGTCCCCTGAAGCTTTCTTT	CASSRTESPEAFF
few	-	TRBV4-3	TRBJ1-1	TGCGCCAGCAGCCAAGCTTACACAAACACTGAAGCTTTCTTT	CASSQAYTNTEAFF
-	-	TRBV7-9	TRBJ2-1	TGTGCCAGCAGCTTATTCAGGATTAACTACAATGAGCAGTTCTTC	CASSLFRINYNEQFF
-	TRBD1	TRBV5-1	TRBJ1-2	TGCGCCAGCAGCTTGATCCTACAGGGGGATAATGGCTACACCTTC	CASSLILQGDNGYTF
once	-	TRBV6-6	TRBJ2-7	TGTGCCAGCCACCGGGCAGGGTCGGCCTACGAGCAGTACTTC	CASHRAGSAYEQYF
-	-	TRBV15	TRBJ1-4	TGTGCCACCAGCAGGGAGGGTGGTGAAAAACTGTTTTTT	CATSREGGEKLFF
-	TRBD1	TRBV2	TRBJ2-5	TGTGCCAGCAGTGAAACAGGGGACGAGACCCAGTACTTC	CASSETGDETQYF
-	TRBD1	TRBV6-1	TRBJ2-7	TGTGCCAGCAGTGAAGGACAGGGGGCCTTCTACGAGCAGTACTTC	CASSEGQGAFYEQYF
few	TRBD1	TRBV27	TRBJ2-1	TGTGCCAGCAGTTCATCAATAGGACAGGGGGTTCGTGGTGAGCAGTTCTTC	CASSSSIGQGVRGEQFF
-	-	TRBV6-1	TRBJ1-3	TGTGCCAGCATCATCAAGGCGGAGGGAAACACCATATATTTT	CASIIKAEGNTIYF
-	-	TRBV6-6	TRBJ2-6	TGTGCCAGCAGTCAACAAACAGGGGCCAACGTCCTGACTTTC	CASSQQTGANVLTF
-	-	TRBV7-6	TRBJ2-2	TGTGCCAGCAGCTCAAACAGGGTAGCGAGCACCGGGGAGCTGTTTTTT	CASSSNRVASTGELFF
-	-	TRBV6-5	TRBJ2-7	TGTGCCAGCTCTCCAGCGCGGTTTAGGGAGCAGTACTTC	CASSPARFREQYF
-	-	TRBV5-6	TRBJ2-1	TGTGCCAGCAGCTTGGGGAGGGGCGACGCCTCCTACAATGAGCAGTTCTTC	CASSLGRGDASYNEQFF
-	TRBD2	TRBV23-1	TRBJ2-7	TGCGCCAGCAGTCAATCGGGGACTAGCGGGAGGAAGTACGAGCAGTACTTC	CASSQSGTSGRKYEQYF
-	-	TRBV11-3	TRBJ1-6	TGTGCCAGCAGCTTTGGGGCTAATTCACCCCTCCACTTT	CASSFGANSPLHF
-	-	TRBV27	TRBJ2-3	TGTGCCAGCAAACGGCAGGGTAGCACAGATACGCAGTATTTT	CASKRQGSTDTQYF
-	-	TRBV5-1	TRBJ1-4	TGCGCCAGCAGCTTCTTCCTTGGCAGGAACGAAAAACTGTTTTTT	CASSFFLGRNEKLFF
-	-	TRBV20-1	TRBJ2-1	TGCAGTGCTAGATTGGGAGGCGAGCAGTTCTTC	CSARLGGEQFF
-	TRBD2	TRBV7-6	TRBJ2-1	TGTGCCAGCAGCTCCCCCGTAGAGGGAGGGAGGGGTGGGGGTGAGCAGTTCTTC	CASSSPVEGGRGGGEQFF
once	TRBD1	TRBV11-1	TRBJ2-7	TGTGCCAGCAGCTTCCGACAGGGGAGCTCCTACGAGCAGTACTTC	CASSFRQGSSYEQYF
-	-	TRBV2	TRBJ1-1	TGTGCCAGCCTAACGGGAGCGAACACTGAAGCTTTCTTT	CASLTGANTEAFF
-	TRBD1	TRBV29-1	TRBJ2-7	TGCAGCGTTGAAGATTTTAGGGGGCAGAATTCCTACGAGCAGTACTTC	CSVEDFRGQNSYEQYF
-	-	TRBV7-6	TRBJ2-7	TGTGCCAGCAGTCTGGCGGGGCCCTCCCCTAGGGAGCAGTACTTC	CASSLAGPSPREQYF
-	TRBD1	TRBV5-1	TRBJ2-5	TGCGCCAGCAGCTTGGGACAGGGGTACCAAGAGACCCAGTACTTC	CASSLGQGYQETQYF
-	-	TRBV6-4	TRBJ1-2	TGTGCCAGCAGTGATACCCCAGGGCGGGGAGGCTACACCTTC	CASSDTPGRGGYTF
-	-	TRBV25-1	TRBJ1-6	TGTGCCAGCAGTTACAGATCGGTAAATTCACCCCTCCACTTT	CASSYRSVNSPLHF
-	TRBD2	TRBV27	TRBJ2-1	TGTGCCAGCAGTTTATCGATGGCGGGGGTTTACAATGAGCAGTTCTTC	CASSLSMAGVYNEQFF
-	TRBD2	TRBV7-9	TRBJ2-1	TGTGCCAGCAATCCGGGAGGGAGCTCCTACAATGAGCAGTTCTTC	CASNPGGSSYNEQFF
-	TRBD1	TRBV18	TRBJ1-5	TGTGCCAGCTCCCAGGGGGCGGAACAGCCCCAGCATTTT	CASSQGAEQPQHF
many	-	TRBV6-1	TRBJ1-5	TGTGCCAGCAGTGAATTGCAGTTTGGCAATCAGCCCCAGCATTTT	CASSELQFGNQPQHF
few	-	TRBV7-9	TRBJ2-2	TGTGCCAGCCAGAAGAACACCGGGGAGCTGTTTTTT	CASQKNTGELFF
-	TRBD2	TRBV7-6	TRBJ2-5	TGTGCCAGCAGCTTACAGCGGGACGAGACCCAGTACTTC	CASSLQRDETQYF
-	-	TRBV7-2	TRBJ1-6	TGTGCCAGCAGCTTACACAACCCCTATAATTCACCCCTCCACTTT	CASSLHNPYNSPLHF